These 25 T cell receptor beta chains were sequenced from one sample in a study of blood T cell repertoires in COVID-19. The repertoire was sequenced with immunoSEQ multiplex PCR; TCRdb's copy has only in-frame clones and lacks some. The sample lists under 500,000 clones, roughly 85% occurring once. Sequencing used PBMCs or T cells enriched from blood (not recorded which). The receptors derive from a woman aged 18-35 years with acute COVID-19.

The chain recombines TRBV2 with TRBJ1-2; D remains unclear. The V gene's germline CDR1 is SNHLY and CDR2 FYNNEI. The CDR3 extends over 13 amino acids. Between the trimmed V and J ends, which lost 7 bases and 2 bases, there was a span of 11 bases. CDR3 sequence reads: CASTGENNYGYTF. DNA of the CDR3: TGTGCCAGCACTGGGGAGAACAACTATGGCTACACCTTC. Filled out from reference TRBV2 and TRBJ1-2, the complete variable domain reads EPEVTQTPSHQVTQMGQEVILRCVPISNHLYFYWYRQILGQKVEFLVSFYNNEISEKSEIFDDQFSVERPDGSNFTLKIRSTKLEDSAMYFCASTGENNYGYTFGSGTRLTVV.

The chain carries TRBV2 and TRBJ2-1, with 10 bases aligning to TRBD2. The junction had 8 bases not matched to a gene; V was cut back by 6 bases and J by 9 bases. Germline-derived CDR1 and CDR2 are SNHLY and FYNNEI. This CDR3 is built from 14 residues. The CDR3 region is CASSAGTSVFEQFF. The CDR3 nucleotides read TGTGCCAGCAGCGCCGGGACTAGCGTTTTTGAGCAGTTCTTC.

The CDR3, as DNA: TGTGCCAGTTCGAGGCGGGACCCGTTCTACGAGCAGTACTTC. This encodes CASSRRDPFYEQYF. The V and J genes are TRBV28 and TRBJ2-7, with D perhaps matching TRBD2 (6 bases). CDR1 is MDHEN, CDR2 SYDVKM, per germline. Trimming pared 9 bases from V and 3 bases from J, leaving 18 bases between. The CDR3 has 14 amino acids.

This clone showed up just a few times. The V call is TRBV3-1 (or the pseudogene TRBV3-2), the J call TRBJ1-3; weak D call: TRBD1 (5 bases). The CDR3 loop spans 14 amino acids. Germline CDR1 LGHDT, CDR2 YNNKEL (reference sequence). V dropped 0 bases and J dropped 4 bases, with 7 bases sitting between them. The CDR3 loop is CASSQDGAGNTIYF. The CDR3 DNA is TGTGCCAGCAGCCAAGATGGGGCGGGAAACACCATATATTTT.

The rearrangement joins TRBV3-1 (or the pseudogene TRBV3-2) to TRBJ2-1; 14 bases are shared with TRBD2. Germline loops: CDR1 LGHDT, CDR2 YNNKEL (reference sequence). The CDR3 consists of 18 residues. V shed 4 bases, J shed 2 bases, and the junction held 7 bases outside the gene matches. The DNA for the CDR3 is TGTGCCAGCAGCCGACTCCCGGGACTAGCGGGAGCCTACAATGAGCAGTTCTTC. Translated: CASSRLPGLAGAYNEQFF.

The genes are TRBV5-1 and TRBJ2-7, with D possibly TRBD2 on 5 matching bases. From germline, CDR1 is SGHRS and CDR2 YFSETQ. Trimming stripped 4 bases from V and 3 bases from J, with 8 bases between. This CDR3 is 12 amino acids long. CDR3 protein: CASSRGVYEQYF. The CDR3 bases are TGCGCCAGCAGCCGGGGAGTCTACGAGCAGTACTTC.

The rearrangement joins TRBV6-5 to TRBJ1-6; 9 nucleotides align to TRBD1. In germline, CDR1 is MNHEY, CDR2 SVGAGI. The CDR3 consists of 15 residues. Unmatched junction bases numbered 9, after V lost 6 bases and J lost 9 bases. CDR3 sequence (DNA): TGTGCCAGCAGGGCCGGGACAGGGTACGGTTCACCCCTCCACTTT. Translation gives CASRAGTGYGSPLHF.

The chain has TRBV5-1 and TRBJ2-7; 9 nucleotides align to TRBD1. The CDR3 loop spans 15 amino acids. J gave up 0 bases and V 4 bases, and 5 bases lay outside the gene matches. Germline CDR1 SGHRS, CDR2 YFSETQ. The CDR3 region is CASSIQGAPSYEQYF. The CDR3 DNA is TGCGCCAGCAGCATACAGGGGGCTCCCTCCTACGAGCAGTACTTC.

V and J are TRBV29-1 and TRBJ2-1; 10 bases agree with TRBD1. Germline CDR1 SQVTM, CDR2 ANQGSEA. Trimming at V came to 7 bases and at J to 3 bases, leaving 6 bases not matched to a gene. This CDR3 is 14 amino acids long. CDR3 in amino acids: CSGRQGANYNEQFF. Written as DNA, the CDR3 is TGCAGCGGTAGACAGGGGGCTAACTACAATGAGCAGTTCTTC.

The CDR3 reads CASSQVAGEDQPQHF. Written as DNA, the CDR3 is TGTGCCAGCAGCCAAGTCGCGGGTGAGGATCAGCCCCAGCATTTT. The chain is built from TRBV4-2 and TRBJ1-5, with unresolved D. Germline V gene data show CDR1 as LGHNA and CDR2 as YNFKEQ. V was clipped by 1 base and J by 5 bases, with 12 bases between them. The length of the CDR3 is 15 residues.

The table lists this clone with a few counts. The chain combines TRBV5-1 with TRBJ2-2; 7 bases agree with TRBD1. J was trimmed by 1 base and V by 0 bases; bases with no gene match: 0. From germline, CDR1 is SGHRS and CDR2 YFSETQ. CDR3 length: 15 amino acids. The CDR3, as DNA: TGCGCCAGCAGCTTGGGACAGGGGAACACCGGGGAGCTGTTTTTT. As protein: CASSLGQGNTGELFF.

The rearrangement joins TRBV10-3 to TRBJ2-3; 7 nucleotides align to TRBD1. The CDR3 has 15 residues. The V gene end was trimmed by 0 bases and the J gene end by 3 bases; junction bases not matched to a gene: 3. CDR1 and CDR2 from the germline V gene are ENHRY and SYGVKD. CDR3 protein: CAISESRGLTDTQYF. For the CDR3, the DNA is TGTGCCATCAGTGAGTCGAGGGGGCTTACAGATACGCAGTATTTT.

The J gene is TRBJ2-5, the V gene TRBV27, with TRBD1 identical over 9 bases. V was clipped by 4 bases and J by 6 bases; unmatched bases: 3. Germline CDR1 is MNHEY and CDR2 is SMNVEV (reference sequence). The CDR3 loop spans 13 amino acids. DNA of the CDR3: TGTGCCAGCAGTTGGGGACAGGGCAAGACCCAGTACTTC. Translating it yields CASSWGQGKTQYF.

This clone was recorded only once. The chain combines TRBV18 with TRBJ2-1; 7 bases are a match to TRBD2. V dropped 0 bases and J dropped 6; count of bases not matched to a gene: 8. This CDR3 has 16 residues. Germline V CDR1 and CDR2: KGHSH, LQKENI. This CDR3 is CASSPPSRAGSNEQFF. In DNA form, the CDR3 reads TGTGCCAGCTCACCACCGAGTAGAGCGGGAAGCAATGAGCAGTTCTTC. Using reference TRBV18 and TRBJ2-1 for the parts outside the CDR3, the full variable domain is NAGVMQNPRHLVRRRGQEARLRCSPMKGHSHVYWYRQLPEEGLKFMVYLQKENIIDESGMPKERFSAEFPKEGPSILRIQQVVRGDSAAYFCASSPPSRAGSNEQFFGPGTRLTVL.

The chain couples TRBV15 to TRBJ1-5; D possibly corresponds to TRBD1 (5 bases). Germline V lookup: CDR1 LNHNV, CDR2 YYDKDF (reference sequence). Trimming removed 0 bases from V and 4 bases from J, with 10 bases in between. The CDR3 is 15 residues long. CDR3 residues: CATSREGAPNQPQHF. CDR3 DNA: TGTGCCACCAGCAGAGAAGGGGCCCCGAATCAGCCCCAGCATTTT. Variable domain in full (rest from reference TRBV15 and TRBJ1-5): DAMVIQNPRYQVTQFGKPVTLSCSQTLNHNVMYWYQQKSSQAPKLLFHYYDKDFNNEADTPDNFQSRRPNTSFCFLDIRSPGLGDTAMYLCATSREGAPNQPQHFGDGTRLSIL.

This chain joins TRBV27 and TRBJ2-7; D perhaps matches TRBD1 (7 bases). The V and J ends lost 6 bases and 4 bases respectively, with 16 bases between them. The CDR3 is 14 amino acids. Germline V gives CDR1 MNHEY, CDR2 SMNVEV (reference sequence). The CDR3 DNA reads as TGTGCCAGCAGATTGGGGGGACAGCCGTACGAGCAGTACTTC. This sequence encodes CASRLGGQPYEQYF.

This rearrangement joins TRBV30 to TRBJ1-3; the D gene is possibly TRBD1 (6 bases). The CDR3 consists of 15 residues. The V gene lost 2 bases and the J gene lost 3 bases, with 14 bases spanning the gap. CDR1 and CDR2 from the germline V gene are GTSNPN and SVGIG (reference sequence). The CDR3 DNA reads as TGTGCCTGGAGTCCCCCTACAGGGTTTGGAAACACCATATATTTT. This sequence encodes CAWSPPTGFGNTIYF.

DNA of the CDR3: TGTGCCAGCAGCTTGTCTTGGACAGGGACTGGCTATGGCTACACCTTC. Translated: CASSLSWTGTGYGYTF. J is TRBJ1-2 and V is TRBV5-4; TRBD1 agrees at 8 bases. This CDR3 contains 16 residues. V shed 1 base and J 4 bases; nucleotides not matched to a gene: 9. Germline V gene sequence: CDR1 SGHNT, CDR2 YYREEE (reference sequence).

This clone was picked up one time. The chain uses TRBV5-1 and TRBJ1-4, with 8 nucleotides matching TRBD1. CDR1 is SGHRS and CDR2 is YFSETQ in the germline V gene. The CDR3 has 15 amino acids. J was trimmed by 8 bases and V by 4 bases; bases with no gene match: 10. The CDR3, as DNA: TGCGCCAGCAGCCTACTAGGACAGGGCCAGGAAAAACTGTTTTTT. This codes for CASSLLGQGQEKLFF.

The chain carries TRBV19 and TRBJ1-2; D perhaps matches TRBD1 (5 bases). The CDR3 spans 14 residues. Trimming cost V 6 bases and J 4 bases, with 15 bases left between them. Germline lookup yields CDR1 LNHDA and CDR2 SQIVND (reference sequence). The CDR3 loop reads CASRGTEYVYGYTF. CDR3 sequence (DNA): TGTGCCAGTAGGGGGACTGAATATGTCTATGGCTACACCTTC.

V gene TRBV2 combines with J gene TRBJ2-3; D remains ambiguous. Trimming took off 7 bases at V and 3 bases at J, with 14 bases between the two ends. This CDR3 region has 14 residues. CDR1 and CDR2 from the germline V gene are SNHLY and FYNNEI. The CDR3 loop is CASILFVVTDTQYF. In nucleotides, the CDR3 is TGTGCCAGCATTTTGTTTGTCGTGACAGATACGCAGTATTTT.

This chain connects TRBV18 to TRBJ2-1; 7 nucleotides line up with TRBD1. In germline, CDR1 is KGHSH, CDR2 LQKENI. Unmatched junction bases numbered 2, after V lost 0 bases and J lost 0 bases. The CDR3 totals 16 residues. Here the CDR3 DNA reads TGTGCCAGCTCACCACCGGGACAGAGCTCCTACAATGAGCAGTTCTTC. Amino acids: CASSPPGQSSYNEQFF.

The V call is TRBV5-1, the J call TRBJ1-2; 8 nucleotides align to TRBD1. The CDR3 is 13 residues long. Germline CDR1 and CDR2: SGHRS and YFSETQ. Trimming removed 4 bases from V and 3 bases from J; junction bases left unmatched: 2. This chain's CDR3 is CASSPGGHYGYTF. CDR3 in DNA: TGCGCCAGCAGCCCAGGGGGCCACTATGGCTACACCTTC.

The chain recombines TRBV7-2 with TRBJ2-1; D gene uncertain. V was trimmed by 4 bases and J by 6 bases, leaving 16 bases between them. CDR1 SGHTA and CDR2 FQGNSA come from the germline V gene. CDR3 length: 15 residues. The CDR3 nucleotides are TGTGCCAGCAGCTATACCCCCGATCGACTCAATGAGCAGTTCTTC. The encoded protein is CASSYTPDRLNEQFF.

The chain recombines TRBV19 with TRBJ2-2; TRBD1 agrees at 10 bases. The CDR3 runs 16 residues. The germline V gene has CDR1 LNHDA and CDR2 SQIVND (reference sequence). J gave up 3 bases and V 5 bases, and 6 bases lay outside the gene matches. Written as DNA, the CDR3 is TGTGCCAGTAGTGACAGGGGGCTTCTCGACACCGGGGAGCTGTTTTTT. This sequence encodes CASSDRGLLDTGELFF.